The rows below give T cell receptor beta chains drawn from one sample of a study of blood T cell repertoires in COVID-19. Some clones are missing from TCRdb's copy, which holds only in-frame ones; the method was immunoSEQ multiplex PCR. Seen here are over 350,000 clones, around nine tenths observed once, and the top ten hold around 4.5%. Specimen: peripheral blood. These TCRs come from a woman aged 25 to 39 with acute or convalescent COVID-19. Each CDR3 is given with its conserved first and last residue. The D gene is left open where the match is weak.

V gene	D gene	J gene	CDR3 DNA	CDR3 protein
TRBV5-1	TRBD1	TRBJ1-5	TGCGCCAGCAGCTTGAATACAGGGGACGGACAGCCCCAGCATTTT	CASSLNTGDGQPQHF
TRBV27	TRBD2	TRBJ2-1	TGTGCCAGCAGTCCGGGACTAGCGGGGCGAAATGAGCAGTTCTTC	CASSPGLAGRNEQFF
TRBV20-1	-	TRBJ2-3	TGCAGTGCTAGTAGGGGACTCCGCACAGATACGCAGTATTTT	CSASRGLRTDTQYF
TRBV6-2/TRBV6-3	-	TRBJ1-1	TGTGCCAGCAGTCGTCTCATGACAGGAAAGAACACTGAAGCTTTCTTT	CASSRLMTGKNTEAFF
TRBV24-1	TRBD1	TRBJ2-6	TGTGCCACCAGTACAGGGGGCCCTGGGGCCAACGTCCTGACTTTC	CATSTGGPGANVLTF
TRBV19	TRBD1	TRBJ1-4	TGTGCCACCACGACCGGGACAGCTAATGAAAAACTGTTTTTT	CATTTGTANEKLFF
TRBV21-1	-	TRBJ2-5	TGTGCCAGCAGCAGTCTGAGGGACAGGGTTTCTGCAGAGACCCAGTACTTC	CASSSLRDRVSAETQYF
TRBV6-5	-	TRBJ1-3	TGTGCCAGCAGTCCCCGGCAGGCATCTGGAAACACCATATATTTT	CASSPRQASGNTIYF
TRBV2	-	TRBJ1-2	TGTGCCAGCAGTGGTTTGGGGGCTGGCTATGGCTACACCTTC	CASSGLGAGYGYTF
TRBV5-5	TRBD2	TRBJ2-1	TGTGCCAGCAGCTTGGACCTAGCGGGGTTTAATGAGCAGTTCTTC	CASSLDLAGFNEQFF
TRBV3-1/TRBV3-2	-	TRBJ2-7	TGTGCCAGCAGCCAAGATCGGGGTCCGCAGTACTTC	CASSQDRGPQYF